These 26 T cell receptor beta chains came from one sample sequenced in a study of spatial heterogeneity in lung cancer. Indicated time point: blood at routine non-recurrence follow-up after resection. TCRs were sequenced from unsorted whole RNA of tumor, nontumor lung or PBMC. Each CDR3 protein gets one entry after TCRdb re-called the 5' RACE reads with MiXCR. Of tens of thousands of distinct CDR3 sequences listed, less than 6% are singletons. Sequencing used PBMCs, obtained at follow-up. The receptors stem from a male donor with early-stage non-small cell lung cancer.

This rearrangement joins TRBV4-2 to TRBJ2-3; D uncertain. V shed 1 base and J shed 3 bases, with 11 bases lying between them. This CDR3 spans 15 amino acids. Germline V CDR1 and CDR2: LGHNA, YNFKEQ. The CDR3 here is CASSQGTRRTDTQYF. The CDR3 DNA reads TGTGCCAGCAGCCAAGGGACCCGGCGGACAGATACGCAGTATTTT.

This clonotype was counted only a few times. The J gene is TRBJ2-5, the V gene TRBV4-2, with 7 bases identical to TRBD2. The CDR3 runs 15 residues. Germline loops: CDR1 LGHNA, CDR2 YNFKEQ. Trimming removed 1 base from V and 5 bases from J; junction bases left unmatched: 7. The CDR3 here is CASSQGAGSGETQYF. The CDR3 DNA is TGTGCCAGCAGCCAAGGGGCCGGTAGCGGGGAGACCCAGTACTTC.

This clonotype was seen a few times. This chain connects TRBV4-2 to TRBJ2-3; D call uncertain. Germline assignment: CDR1 LGHNA and CDR2 YNFKEQ. There are 15 residues in the CDR3. V was pared by 2 bases and J by 6 bases, with 15 bases between. The CDR3 loop is CASSQYPGVPDTQYF. CDR3 in DNA: TGTGCCAGCAGCCAATACCCTGGGGTTCCGGATACGCAGTATTTT.

This clonotype was found many times. The rearrangement uses TRBV7-2 and TRBJ2-5, with D maybe TRBD1 (5 bases). Trimming left V 2 bases short and J 4 bases short, with 11 bases between. Germline CDR1 is SGHTA and CDR2 is FQGNSA. The CDR3 runs to 14 residues. CDR3 sequence (DNA): TGTGCCAGCAGCTTACAGGGTTCGCCAGAGACCCAGTACTTC. This codes for CASSLQGSPETQYF. Together with reference TRBV7-2 and TRBJ2-5, the CDR3 gives the full variable domain: GAGVSQSPSNKVTEKGKDVELRCDPISGHTALYWYRQSLGQGLEFLIYFQGNSAPDKSGLPSDRFSAERTGGSVSTLTIQRTQQEDSAVYLCASSLQGSPETQYFGPGTRLLVL.

This clonotype was observed many times. This chain connects TRBV2 to TRBJ1-5; D is undetermined. The V gene's germline CDR1 is SNHLY and CDR2 FYNNEI. This CDR3 is 14 amino acids long. Trimming stripped 3 bases from V and 0 bases from J, with 6 bases between. CDR3 coding DNA: TGTGCCAGCAGTGACAGCCATAGCAATCAGCCCCAGCATTTT. Its translation: CASSDSHSNQPQHF.

Sample share makes this clonotype medium-sized. V and J are TRBV29-1 and TRBJ1-1; D unresolved. CDR3 size: 13 residues. Germline V CDR1 and CDR2: SQVTM, ANQGSEA. V lost 3 bases and J 0 bases, leaving 8 bases between the germline ends. The CDR3 here is CSVEVTVNTEAFF. Written as DNA, the CDR3 is TGCAGCGTTGAGGTGACGGTGAACACTGAAGCTTTCTTT.

The table lists this clonotype with a few counts. This chain connects TRBV7-3 to TRBJ1-1; 7 bases are shared with TRBD1. The CDR3 is 17 amino acids. Germline V gene data show CDR1 as SGHTA and CDR2 as FQGTGA. Germline trimming cut 5 bases from V and 1 base from J; bases unmatched to any gene: 13. The DNA of the CDR3 is TGTGCCAGCAGCCCACTATCGTTACAGGGGCAGAACACTGAAGCTTTCTTT. It specifies CASSPLSLQGQNTEAFF.

This clonotype has a handful of counts. The rearrangement links TRBV4-1 to TRBJ2-1; 8 bases match TRBD2. The CDR3 totals 18 residues. Per the germline V gene, CDR1 is MGHRA and CDR2 is YSYEKL. With 2 bases clipped from V and 4 bases from J, the junction kept 13 bases outside the gene matches. The CDR3 protein is CASSQSIIRGGRYNEQFF. The CDR3 nucleotides are TGCGCCAGCAGCCAATCGATAATCCGGGGGGGAAGGTACAATGAGCAGTTCTTC.

The table lists this clonotype with many counts. The rearrangement uses TRBV10-3 and TRBJ2-7; maybe TRBD2 (6 bases). The CDR3 spans 16 residues. V was trimmed by 7 bases and J by 6 bases, leaving 25 bases between them. The germline CDR1 and CDR2 sequences are ENHRY and SYGVKD. Here the CDR3 DNA reads TGTGCCATCAACATCGAGCCCATAACTAGCTCGGGCGAGCAGTACGTC. This translates into CAINIEPITSSGEQYV.

The table lists this clonotype with a few counts. The V gene is TRBV5-4, the J gene TRBJ2-5; perhaps TRBD2 as D (6 bases). V lost 1 base, J lost 5 bases, and 21 bases lay in between. Germline CDR1 and CDR2: SGHNT and YYREEE (reference sequence). The CDR3 is 17 residues long. As DNA, the CDR3 is TGTGCCAGCAGCTTGATTTTCGGGGGTTACGAGGGGGAGACCCAGTACTTC. The encoded protein is CASSLIFGGYEGETQYF.

The rearrangement uses TRBV12-5 and TRBJ2-3, with D possibly being TRBD1 (5 bases). The CDR3 is 12 residues long. V was pared by 5 bases and J by 6 bases, with 9 bases between. CDR1 and CDR2 (germline): LGHNT, FRNRAP. The CDR3 is CASGLHRDTQYF. The CDR3 DNA reads as TGTGCTAGTGGTCTGCACAGGGATACGCAGTATTTT.

This chain's CDR3 is CASSREEGGNEKLFF. The CDR3 coding sequence is TGTGCCAGTAGTCGGGAGGAGGGGGGAAATGAAAAACTGTTTTTT. The chain couples TRBV19 to TRBJ1-4; possible D gene TRBD1, 6 bases. V was pared by 5 bases and J by 5 bases, with 15 bases between. The CDR3 is 15 amino acids. The germline gives CDR1 LNHDA, CDR2 SQIVND (reference sequence).

This clonotype appeared a few times. The genes are TRBV4-1 and TRBJ2-7; TRBD1 agrees at 8 bases. Germline assignment: CDR1 MGHRA and CDR2 YSYEKL. The CDR3 contains 16 residues. V shed 1 base and J 2 bases; nucleotides not matched to a gene: 7. CDR3 sequence (DNA): TGCGCCAGCAGCCAAGGCTCGGACAGGGCAACCTACGAGCAGTACTTC. Residues: CASSQGSDRATYEQYF.

Points on this clonotype: The junction departs from germline at one end; a sequencing error may be responsible. This rearrangement joins TRBV7-7 to TRBJ2-7; 7 positions agree with TRBD2. The CDR3 is 16 amino acids. Germline CDR1 is SSHAT and CDR2 is FNYEAQ (reference sequence). The CDR3 loop reads CASSTGPGEGLYEQYF. The CDR3, as DNA: TGTGCTAGCAGTACCGGCCCCGGGGAGGGCCTCTACGAGCAGTACTTC. Full variable domain (outside the CDR3, taken from reference TRBV7-7 and TRBJ2-7): GAGVSQSPRYKVTKRGQDVTLRCDPISSHATLYWYQQALGQGPEFLTYFNYEAQPDKSGLPSDRFSAERPEGSISTLTIQRTEQRDSAMYRCASSTGPGEGLYEQYFGPGTRLTVT.

This clonotype was found many times. CDR3 sequence: CASSRPGLAGGPRWKDTQYF. The CDR3 DNA sequence: TGCGCCAGCAGTCGTCCGGGACTAGCGGGGGGGCCACGGTGGAAAGATACGCAGTATTTT. This chain connects TRBV23-1 to TRBJ2-3; 16 bases align to TRBD2. TRBV23-1 is an open reading frame, and its role is uncertain. CDR3 length: 20 amino acids. The junction had 15 bases not matched to a gene; V was cut back by 4 bases and J by 5 bases.

This clonotype has a count of ten or more. This chain joins TRBV4-2 and TRBJ2-3, with D possibly TRBD2 on 6 matching bases. The CDR3 runs to 15 residues. V was shortened by 1 base and J by 6 bases, with 14 bases between the two germline ends. Germline V gene lookup returns CDR1 LGHNA and CDR2 YNFKEQ. The CDR3 here is CASSQGRRGRDTQYF. For the CDR3, the DNA is TGTGCCAGCAGCCAAGGGCGGCGGGGAAGGGATACGCAGTATTTT.

The CDR3 reads CASSAGLPQGQGRNTIYF. CDR3 nucleotides: TGTGCCAGCAGTGCCGGCCTGCCGCAGGGACAGGGAAGAAACACCATATATTTT. The rearrangement uses TRBV6-1 and TRBJ1-3; TRBD1 aligns across 9 bases. Losses at the gene ends were 4 bases for V and 5 bases for J; bases not matched to a gene: 15. The germline V gene has CDR1 MNHNS and CDR2 SASEGT. This CDR3 region has 18 residues.

The chain links TRBV7-2 to TRBJ2-5; D perhaps matches TRBD2 (5 bases). V lost 6 bases, J lost 4 bases, and 15 bases lay in between. CDR1 SGHTA and CDR2 FQGNSA come from the germline V gene. This CDR3 is built from 14 residues. CDR3 region: CASSMNYGGETQYF. The CDR3 nucleotides read TGTGCCAGCAGTATGAACTATGGAGGAGAGACCCAGTACTTC.

At least ten counts were recorded for this clonotype. The chain has TRBV20-1 and TRBJ1-3; D is unclear. The germline V gene encodes CDR1 DFQATT and CDR2 SNEGSKA (reference sequence). The CDR3 is made up of 11 amino acids. V gave up 6 bases and J gave up 0 bases, with 3 bases separating them. The CDR3 nucleotides read TGCAGTGCCAACTCTGGAAACACCATATATTTT. Amino acids: CSANSGNTIYF.

This clonotype appeared many times. The chain is built from TRBV6-2 or TRBV6-3 and TRBJ1-3, with D possibly matching TRBD1 (6 bases). The CDR3 spans 18 residues. The ends were cut back, 10 bases at V and 0 bases at J, with 25 bases in the middle. CDR1 is MNHEY, CDR2 SVGEGT, per germline. The CDR3 reads CAIGRKGHRIGSGNTIYF. Written as DNA, the CDR3 is TGTGCCATAGGACGAAAGGGACACCGGATCGGCTCTGGAAACACCATATATTTT.

A few counts support this clonotype. The chain carries TRBV7-2 and TRBJ1-1; D is perhaps TRBD1 (5 bases). The V gene's germline CDR1 is SGHTA and CDR2 FQGNSA. V was cut by 5 bases and J by 1 base, with 11 bases left in between. The CDR3 consists of 14 residues. CDR3 in amino acids: CASSKQVSNTEAFF. Here the CDR3 DNA reads TGTGCCAGCAGCAAACAGGTTTCGAACACTGAAGCTTTCTTT.

The genes are TRBV5-1 and TRBJ2-3; D gene ambiguous. Germline V gene lookup returns CDR1 SGHRS and CDR2 YFSETQ. The CDR3 has 14 residues. With 6 bases removed from V and 2 bases from J, the gap between germline ends came to 13 bases. Here the CDR3 reads CASKSRAYTDTQYF. The CDR3 DNA reads as TGCGCCAGCAAGTCTAGAGCATACACAGATACGCAGTATTTT.

This clonotype was observed at least ten times. The chain is built from TRBV7-2 and TRBJ2-1; D not certain. This CDR3 spans 15 amino acids. Trimming took 1 base from V and 0 from J, leaving 7 bases between them. Germline assignment: CDR1 SGHTA and CDR2 FQGNSA. The CDR3 DNA sequence: TGTGCCAGCAGCTTAGGTATTAGCTCCTACAATGAGCAGTTCTTC. Translating gives CASSLGISSYNEQFF.

The V gene is TRBV18, the J gene TRBJ1-5; TRBD1 matches at 8 bases. The CDR3 totals 13 residues. Germline V gene data show CDR1 as KGHSH and CDR2 as LQKENI. V shed 6 bases, J shed 6 bases, and the junction held 4 bases outside the gene matches. Here the CDR3 DNA reads TGTGCCAGCTCCGGACAGGGAAGTCAGCCCCAGCATTTT. It is translated as CASSGQGSQPQHF.

In this sample, this clonotype turned up many times. J is TRBJ2-3 and V is TRBV4-1, with TRBD2 as a possible D gene (6 bases). CDR1 and CDR2 from the germline V gene are MGHRA and YSYEKL. This CDR3 is built from 14 residues. The V and J ends lost 2 bases and 9 bases respectively, with 15 bases between them. CDR3: CASSQQKEGSTQYF. CDR3 in DNA: TGCGCCAGCAGCCAACAAAAGGAGGGTTCCACGCAGTATTTT.

The chain combines TRBV20-1 with TRBJ2-7; D is tentatively TRBD1 or TRBD2 (5 bases each). CDR3 length equals 13 residues. CDR1 is DFQATT, CDR2 SNEGSKA, per germline (reference sequence). Deletions cut 5 bases from V and 7 bases from J, with 18 bases between. The CDR3 here is CSAPKQGAGEQYF. The CDR3 coding sequence is TGCAGTGCTCCCAAGCAAGGGGCGGGTGAGCAGTACTTC.